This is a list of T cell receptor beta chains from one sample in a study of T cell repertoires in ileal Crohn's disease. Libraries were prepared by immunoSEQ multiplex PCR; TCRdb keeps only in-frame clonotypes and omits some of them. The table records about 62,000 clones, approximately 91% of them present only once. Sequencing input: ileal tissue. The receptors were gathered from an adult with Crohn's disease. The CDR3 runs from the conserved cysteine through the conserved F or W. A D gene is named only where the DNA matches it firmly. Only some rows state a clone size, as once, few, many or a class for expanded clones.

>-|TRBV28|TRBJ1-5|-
TGTGCCAGCAGTTTCACAGGGCTTATCGGGGATCAGCCCCAGCATTTT
CASSFTGLIGDQPQHF
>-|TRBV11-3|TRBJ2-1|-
TGTGCCAGGCCGATAGACGATACTAGTGGCTCCTACAATGAGCAGTTCTTC
CARPIDDTSGSYNEQFF
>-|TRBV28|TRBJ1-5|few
TGTGCCATCGAATCCGGGGGGAGCAATCAGCCCCAGCATTTT
CAIESGGSNQPQHF
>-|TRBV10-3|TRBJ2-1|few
TGTGCCATCGGAGGAGGCAATGAGCAGTTCTTC
CAIGGGNEQFF
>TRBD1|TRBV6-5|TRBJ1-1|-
TGTGCCAGCAGTTACGACAGGGCGAGACGAAACACTGAAGCTTTCTTT
CASSYDRARRNTEAFF
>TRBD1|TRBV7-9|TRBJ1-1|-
TGTGCCAGCAGCCCGGGACAGGGGGTGAACACTGAAGCTTTCTTT
CASSPGQGVNTEAFF
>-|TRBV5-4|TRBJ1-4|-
TGTGCCAGCAGCTTGGACAGCCTTAATGAAAAACTGTTTTTT
CASSLDSLNEKLFF
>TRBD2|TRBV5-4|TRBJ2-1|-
TGTGCCAGCAGTACGGGGGTAGCGGGAGGCTACAATGAGCAGTTCTTC
CASSTGVAGGYNEQFF
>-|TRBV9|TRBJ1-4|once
TGTGCCAGCAGCGCGTACACAGCAACTAATGAAAAACTGTTTTTT
CASSAYTATNEKLFF
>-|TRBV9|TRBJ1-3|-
TGTGCCAGCAGCGTAGAGTGGGGGCTCGAAGGAAACACCATATATTTT
CASSVEWGLEGNTIYF
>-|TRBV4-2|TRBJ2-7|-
TGTGCCAGCAGCCAAGAACTACGTGGGACAACTACGAAGCAGTACTTC
CASSQELRGTTTKQYF
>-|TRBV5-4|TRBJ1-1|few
TGTGCCAGCAGCAGACAGGCGTTGAACACTGAAGCTTTCTTT
CASSRQALNTEAFF
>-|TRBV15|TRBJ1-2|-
TGTGCCACCAGCGGGGTTTGGACGGGCGTATCAGGGGGCTACACCTTC
CATSGVWTGVSGGYTF
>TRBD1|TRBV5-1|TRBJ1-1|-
TGCGCCAGCAGCTTGGCAGCAGGGGGCACTGAAGCTTTCTTT
CASSLAAGGTEAFF
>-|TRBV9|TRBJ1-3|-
TGTGCCAGCAGCCCAAGCGGTCTAAATTTTGGAAACACCATATATTTT
CASSPSGLNFGNTIYF
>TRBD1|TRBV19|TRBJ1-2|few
TGTGCCATAACTGGACAGGGGGGCTACACCTTC
CAITGQGGYTF
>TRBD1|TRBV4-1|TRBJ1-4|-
TGCGCCAGCAGCCAACAGGCAGCGACAGGGCCTCGGGAAAAACTGTTTTTT
CASSQQAATGPREKLFF
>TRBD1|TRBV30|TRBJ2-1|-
TGTGCCTGGAGTGCCGGGACAGGGAACAATGAGCAGTTCTTC
CAWSAGTGNNEQFF
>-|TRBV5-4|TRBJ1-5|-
TGTGCCAGCAGCTTGGGCGCAAATCAGCCCCAGCATTTT
CASSLGANQPQHF
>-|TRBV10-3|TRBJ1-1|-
TGTGCCATCAGTGAAAAAGCGGGCACGAACACTGAAGCTTTCTTT
CAISEKAGTNTEAFF
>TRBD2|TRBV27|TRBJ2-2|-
TGTGCCAGCAGTAGGGGGGCTAGCGGGAGGCCCACCGGGGAGCTGTTTTTT
CASSRGASGRPTGELFF
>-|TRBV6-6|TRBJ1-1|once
TGTGCCAGCAGGGAATCCGACAGGAGACATGAAGCTTTCTTT
CASRESDRRHEAFF
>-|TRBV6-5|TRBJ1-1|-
TGTGCCGCTATCGGGGGCACTGAAGCTTTCTTT
CAAIGGTEAFF
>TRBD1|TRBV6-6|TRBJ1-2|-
TGTGCCAGCAGTTACTCGGGACAGAACTATGGCTACACCTTC
CASSYSGQNYGYTF
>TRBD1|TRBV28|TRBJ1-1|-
TGTGCCAGCAGCCTGGGACAGGTGCCCACGAGGGCCCCCACTGAAGCTTTCTTT
CASSLGQVPTRAPTEAFF
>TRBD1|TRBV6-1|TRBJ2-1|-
TGTGCCAGCGGTCGGGGACAGGGATACAATGAGCAGTTCTTC
CASGRGQGYNEQFF
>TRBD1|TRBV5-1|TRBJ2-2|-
TGCGCCAGTTCAGACAGGGGAGGATCCGGGGAGCTGTTTTTT
CASSDRGGSGELFF
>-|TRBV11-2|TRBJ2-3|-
TGTGCCAGCAGCGAACTAGGGGATACGCAGTATTTT
CASSELGDTQYF
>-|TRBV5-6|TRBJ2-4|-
TGTGCCAGCAGAACCACGGAGGTTCCTATTAGGGACATTCAGTACTTC
CASRTTEVPIRDIQYF
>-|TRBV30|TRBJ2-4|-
TGTGCTCTCGAAAAAACGAAGAGAATTCTAGCCAAAAACATTCAGTACTTC
CALEKTKRILAKNIQYF
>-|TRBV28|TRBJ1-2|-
TGTGCCAGCAGTTCCTCAGGGGTTGGTGGCTACACCTTC
CASSSSGVGGYTF
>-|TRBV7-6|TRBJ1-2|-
TGTGCCAGCAGCTTATGGGGCGCGGAAGGCTACACCTTC
CASSLWGAEGYTF
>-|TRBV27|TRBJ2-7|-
TGTGCCAGCAGTTTAGGAGGGGAAGGCTTATTAGGCAGGGCCTACGAGCAGTACTTC
CASSLGGEGLLGRAYEQYF
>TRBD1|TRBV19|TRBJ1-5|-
TGTGCCAGTAGTATCCCCACGACAGGGGTAAATCAGCCCCAGCATTTT
CASSIPTTGVNQPQHF
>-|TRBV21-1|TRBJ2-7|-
TGTGCCAGCAGCAACGATACCATGAACAGGGTCTCCTACGAGCAGTACTTC
CASSNDTMNRVSYEQYF
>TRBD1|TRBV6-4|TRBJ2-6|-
TGTGCCAGCAAGCCACAGGGGTCTGGGGCCAACGTCCTGACTTTC
CASKPQGSGANVLTF
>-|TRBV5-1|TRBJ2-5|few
TGCGCCAGCAGCTTGGACGGTTGGGAGACCCAGTACTTC
CASSLDGWETQYF
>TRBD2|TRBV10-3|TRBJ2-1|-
TGTGCCATCAGTCCCGGGGCTAGCGGGGGCGATGAGCAGTTCTTC
CAISPGASGGDEQFF
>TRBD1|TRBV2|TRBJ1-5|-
TGTGCCAGCAGGCTAGACAGGGGCCGAAGCAATCAGCCCCAGCATTTT
CASRLDRGRSNQPQHF
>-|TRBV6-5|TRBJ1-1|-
TGTGCCAGCAGTGGGACGCAGGGGAGCACTGAAGCTTTCTTT
CASSGTQGSTEAFF
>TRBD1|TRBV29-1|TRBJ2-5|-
TGCAGCTCGACAGGGGGCGCACAGACCCAGTACTTC
CSSTGGAQTQYF
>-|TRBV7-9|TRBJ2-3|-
TGTGCCAGCAGCTCAAAATCGGGTCAACGCACAGATACGCAGTATTTT
CASSSKSGQRTDTQYF
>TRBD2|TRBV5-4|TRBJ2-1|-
TGTGCCAGCAGCCCCGGGACTAGCGGGACCTTCGGAAACAATGAGCAGTTCTTC
CASSPGTSGTFGNNEQFF
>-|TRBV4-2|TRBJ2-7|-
TGTGCCAGCAGCCAACTGGGACTTCAGAGCTACGAGCAGTACTTC
CASSQLGLQSYEQYF
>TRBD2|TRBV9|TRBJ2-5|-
TGTGCCAGCAGCGTTAGCGGGAGTCGGCAAGAGACCCAGTACTTC
CASSVSGSRQETQYF
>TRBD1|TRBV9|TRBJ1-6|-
TGTGCCAGCAGCGTAGAACAGGGGCGCGGATCACCCCTCCACTTT
CASSVEQGRGSPLHF
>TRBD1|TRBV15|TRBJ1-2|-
TGTGCCACCAGCAGCGTGACAGGGGGCTATAACGGCTACACCTTC
CATSSVTGGYNGYTF